These 3 T cell receptor beta chains originate from one sample sequenced in a study of vaccination and CD4 T cells after COVID-19 (dated by TCRdb to 2022 to 2024). The library was produced with PCR. This sample was sequenced with an Illumina iSeq 100. At the Johns Hopkins FTIC core, DNA from the cultured CD4+ T cells underwent TCR sequencing with the Oncomine TCR Beta short-read assay. Genomic DNA was extracted from the cultured CD4+ T cells with the QIAamp micro DNA kit. Clones were called with MiXCR by TCRdb after fastp trimmed the public reads at Q25, and only in-frame beta chains were retained. Rows with one shared CDR3 protein collapse into an entry with the most common genes and DNA. The sample yields about 9,400 distinct CDR3 sequences; roughly 33% were counted once. The ten top clones hold around 21% of the sample. These receptors have no known antigen. Taken with the paper, the label for treatment or condition translates to: approximately 10-day PBMC culture with coronavirus spike peptide pools or control peptides (ViraFEST assay). CD4+ T cells from unexposed donors were collected before the COVID-19 pandemic (2011-2018).

The source material was CD4+ T cells from blood, cultured in vitro. The source is a human donor in good health.

The rearrangement links TRBV28 to TRBJ1-5; 9 bases align to TRBD1. Trimming removed 4 bases from V and 7 bases from J; junction bases left unmatched: 5. Germline CDR1 and CDR2: MDHEN and SYDVKM. This CDR3 spans 14 amino acids. CDR3 in amino acids: CASSSGQGVQPQHF. In nucleotides, the CDR3 is TGTGCCAGCAGTTCGGGACAGGGAGTCCAGCCCCAGCATTTT.

This clonotype was counted between two and nine times. The chain is built from TRBV7-9 and TRBJ2-2; D may be TRBD1 (5 bases). The CDR3 totals 14 residues. Deletions cut 3 bases from V and 3 bases from J, with 8 bases between. CDR1 SEHNR and CDR2 FQNEAQ come from the germline V gene (reference sequence). CDR3 nucleotide sequence: TGTGCCAGCAGCTTGACAGCTCACACCGGGGAGCTGTTTTTT. Its translation is CASSLTAHTGELFF.

This clonotype has only a few counts. The CDR3 here is CSARDALMRETQYF. For the CDR3, the DNA is TGCAGTGCTAGAGATGCCCTGATGCGGGAGACCCAGTACTTC. The rearrangement uses TRBV20-1 and TRBJ2-5; no definite D call. The germline V gene encodes CDR1 DFQATT and CDR2 SNEGSKA (reference sequence). The CDR3 consists of 14 residues. The V end lost 0 bases, the J end lost 5 bases, and 13 bases lay between the germline ends.